This TCR beta chain is from a study of cytomegalovirus exposure and HLA in healthy donors. Looking at the study overall: Just over 80% of around 390 genotyped donors fell in the Caucasian-associated ancestry cluster. The study, taken as a whole, reports: As a later analysis showed, a missense DCLRE1C variant was linked to trimming of TCR beta V- and J-genes. TCR beta sequences reportedly predicted most subjects' HLA-A and HLA-B alleles accurately.

Remarks on this clone: What it binds is not known.

The PCR ran on 60 Vbeta and 13 Jbeta primers. Profiled with immunoSEQ multiplex PCR; TCRdb holds only in-frame clones, not every one. The sample lists about 150,000 clones, 76% occurring once. The CDR3 length is 17 residues. Trimming stripped 2 bases from V and 2 bases from J, with 14 bases between. From germline, CDR1 is SGHDT and CDR2 YYEEEE. This receptor was taken from a female donor in good health and CMV-seropositive. The sequenced material came from PBMCs. The chain uses TRBV5-6 and TRBJ1-6, with D perhaps matching TRBD1 (6 bases). The CDR3 loop reads CASSLSVGGPYNSPLHF. CDR3 sequence (DNA): TGTGCCAGCAGCTTATCGGTTGGGGGCCCCTATAATTCACCCCTCCACTTT.